This entry describes one TCR beta chain. Antigen specificity is unknown. One end of the junction does not line up with germline, which may come from a read error. This CDR3 spans 15 amino acids. CDR1 and CDR2 from the germline V gene are ENHRY and SYGVKD. This sample is drawn from a study of T cells in Graves' hyperthyroidism and ophthalmopathy. Study-wide results and caveats: Most thyroid-expanded clonotypes above 0.001 were also found in blood.

Each 10 ml fresh peripheral blood draw supplied the PBMCs. TCR beta CDR3 sequences were amplified from RNA transcripts. Using the HTBI primer set, a first-round RT-PCR was run on the TCR CDR3. TCRdb reprocessed the multiplex PCR reads with MiXCR, giving one entry per CDR3 protein. The sample includes a few hundred thousand distinct CDR3 sequences, roughly 15% of them seen just once. This TCR was sampled from a woman in her sixties or seventies with Graves' ophthalmopathy. The J gene is TRBJ2-3, the V gene TRBV10-3; perhaps D is TRBD1 or TRBD2 (5 bases each). Specimen: blood. CDR3 in DNA: TGTGCCAGCAGTGGCCGGGACGGCCCCACAGATACGCAGTATTTT. Translated: CASSGRDGPTDTQYF.